This T cell receptor beta chain was retrieved from a study of glioma-infiltrating T cells. General observations from the study: CDR3 overlap between tissue and blood was very small. Non-neoplastic patients had below-expected tissue-blood divergence, while all gliomas exceeded expectation.

The iRepertoire nested amplicon-rescue multiplex PCR amplified TCR alpha and beta CDR3s from RNA. Tissue mRNA or PBMC total RNA, roughly 100-400 ng, went into one-step reverse transcription and amplification. A single record per CDR3 protein comes from TCRdb applying MiXCR to the multiplex PCR reads. Here the sample spans thousands of distinct CDR3 sequences, roughly 47% being singletons. With regard to this clonotype: As yet, its antigen is unknown.

Germline V gene data show CDR1 as SGHTA and CDR2 as FQGNSA. V lost 5 bases to trimming and J lost 0 bases, with 14 bases between them. The CDR3 is made up of 15 amino acids. The chain combines TRBV7-2 with TRBJ2-7, with D possibly called TRBD1 or TRBD2 (5 bases each). The sequence was collected from a human donor with low-grade glioma or glioblastoma, undergoing nonglioma brain surgery, or in good health (not recorded which). Material: glioma tissue, nonneoplastic brain tissue, or PBMCs (not recorded which). CDR3 region: CASSHGAASSYEQYF. CDR3 sequence (DNA): TGTGCCAGCAGCCACGGGGCAGCCTCCTCCTACGAGCAGTACTTC.